Following are 29 T cell receptor beta chains from one sample sequenced in a study of OX40 agonist ivuxolimab in advanced cancers. Repertoires were generated with immunoSEQ multiplex PCR, while TCRdb's copy carries only in-frame clones and drops some. The sample lists about 46,000 clones; approximately 90% were seen once. The input for sequencing was CD4+ or CD8+ T cells sorted from blood, taken in a trial of the OX40 agonist ivuxolimab. These TCRs come from an adult with an advanced solid tumor such as melanoma, head and neck, liver or kidney cancer.

This clone was detected once. The chain carries TRBV30 and TRBJ1-5, with D possibly being TRBD1 (6 bases). CDR1 and CDR2 from the germline V gene are GTSNPN and SVGIG (reference sequence). Trimming cost V 3 bases and J 1 base, with 10 bases left between them. The CDR3 loop spans 14 amino acids. In nucleotides, the CDR3 is TGTGCCTGGAGCGAGGGGGGGAGCAATCAGCCCCAGCATTTT. This sequence encodes CAWSEGGSNQPQHF. Full variable domain (outside the CDR3, taken from reference TRBV30 and TRBJ1-5): SQTIHQWPATLVQPVGSPLSLECTVEGTSNPNLYWYRQAAGRGLQLLFYSVGIGQISSEVPQNLSASRPQDRQFILSSKKLLLSDSGFYLCAWSEGGSNQPQHFGDGTRLSIL.

The chain recombines TRBV9 with TRBJ2-3, with TRBD2 identical over 10 bases. Trimming at V came to 4 bases and at J to 6 bases, leaving 11 bases not matched to a gene. The germline V gene has CDR1 SGDLS and CDR2 YYNGEE. This CDR3 is 16 amino acids long. CDR3 coding DNA: TGTGCCAGCAGCAAAACACTAGCGGGGCTTCCGGATACGCAGTATTTT. It translates to CASSKTLAGLPDTQYF.

This chain uses TRBV5-5 with TRBJ1-1, with TRBD1 as a possible D gene (5 bases). Germline CDR1 reads SGHKS; CDR2 reads YYEKEE (reference sequence). Trimming took 0 bases from V and 0 from J, leaving 15 bases between them. The CDR3 has 17 amino acids. The CDR3 DNA follows: TGTGCCAGCAGCTTGGGGGCCGTTACGGGACTGAACACTGAAGCTTTCTTT. Its protein product is CASSLGAVTGLNTEAFF.

This clone was observed once. This chain joins TRBV4-3 and TRBJ2-3, with D hard to call. Trimming shortened V by 0 bases and J by 10 bases, and 14 bases separated the two germline ends. Germline-derived CDR1 and CDR2 are LGHNA and YSLEER. CDR3 length: 14 residues. As DNA, the CDR3 is TGCGCCAGCAGCCAAGAGCTCCTTACCTCAGCGCAGTATTTT. Translated: CASSQELLTSAQYF.

The chain joins TRBV11-2 to TRBJ2-7; TRBD2 might be the D (6 bases). The CDR3 is 13 residues long. Trimming shortened V by 3 bases and J by 11 bases, and 17 bases separated the two germline ends. CDR1 is SGHAT and CDR2 is FQNNGV in the germline V gene. Here the CDR3 reads CASSLPLPGEKYF. DNA of the CDR3: TGTGCCAGCAGCTTGCCGTTGCCGGGGGAAAAGTACTTC.

V gene TRBV5-1 combines with J gene TRBJ2-7; perhaps D is TRBD1 or TRBD2 (5 bases each). V lost 3 bases to trimming and J lost 5 bases, with 9 bases between them. There are 12 residues in the CDR3. CDR1 is SGHRS, CDR2 YFSETQ, per germline. The DNA for the CDR3 is TGCGCCAGCAGCTGGGACCTGGACGAGCAGTACTTC. This gives the protein CASSWDLDEQYF. The full variable domain, its missing parts supplied by reference TRBV5-1 and TRBJ2-7, is KAGVTQTPRYLIKTRGQQVTLSCSPISGHRSVSWYQQTPGQGLQFLFEYFSETQRNKGNFPGRFSGRQFSNSRSEMNVSTLELGDSALYLCASSWDLDEQYFGPGTRLTVT.

The rearrangement uses TRBV7-9 and TRBJ2-5, with D hard to call. Trimming removed 1 base from V and 2 bases from J, with 11 bases in between. The CDR3 runs 15 residues. The germline V gene encodes CDR1 SEHNR and CDR2 FQNEAQ (reference sequence). The CDR3 region is CASSLVFAQQETQYF. Here the CDR3 DNA reads TGTGCCAGCAGCTTAGTGTTCGCACAACAAGAGACCCAGTACTTC.

V is TRBV30 and J is TRBJ2-7; D ambiguous. Germline CDR1 and CDR2: GTSNPN and SVGIG (reference sequence). Trimming removed 3 bases at V and 2 bases at J, with 17 bases between. The CDR3 is 15 residues long. DNA of the CDR3: TGTGCCTGGAGCCCCCACTATGTGGAGACCTACGAGCAGTACTTC. As protein: CAWSPHYVETYEQYF.

V gene TRBV4-3 combines with J gene TRBJ2-1; D remains unclear. CDR1 is LGHNA, CDR2 YSLEER, per germline. Trimming took off 0 bases at V and 8 bases at J, with 5 bases between the two ends. The CDR3 is 12 amino acids. CDR3 amino acids: CASSQDWDEQFF. The DNA for the CDR3 is TGCGCCAGCAGCCAAGATTGGGATGAGCAGTTCTTC.

The J gene is TRBJ1-2, the V gene TRBV25-1; 7 positions match TRBD1. V shed 1 base and J 6 bases; nucleotides not matched to a gene: 8. Germline-derived CDR1 and CDR2 are MGHDK and SYGVNS. The CDR3 has 15 amino acids. CDR3 coding DNA: TGTGCCAGCAGTGAATCGTTCCCGCAGGGGGATGGCTACACCTTC. This gives the protein CASSESFPQGDGYTF.

This chain connects TRBV14 to TRBJ2-6; 8 bases line up with TRBD2. The germline V gene encodes CDR1 SGHDN and CDR2 FVKESK. This CDR3 region has 18 residues. V lost 2 bases to trimming and J lost 2 bases; unmatched junction nucleotides: 8. The CDR3 loop is CASSQWSSGGTGANVLTF. CDR3 DNA: TGTGCCAGCAGCCAATGGTCCAGCGGGGGCACTGGGGCCAACGTCCTGACTTTC.

This chain joins TRBV4-3 and TRBJ2-5; TRBD2 agrees at 7 bases. This CDR3 region has 16 residues. Trimming cost V 0 bases and J 2 bases; bases outside gene matches: 6. CDR1 and CDR2 (germline): LGHNA, YSLEER. CDR3 residues: CASSQDGGGDQETQYF. The CDR3 DNA is TGCGCCAGCAGCCAAGATGGTGGGGGGGATCAAGAGACCCAGTACTTC.

The rearrangement links TRBV15 to TRBJ2-7; a weak D match, TRBD2 (5 bases). This CDR3 has 15 residues. Germline V gene sequence: CDR1 LNHNV, CDR2 YYDKDF (reference sequence). Deletions cut 0 bases from V and 0 bases from J, with 9 bases between. CDR3: CATSRDLGSSYEQYF. CDR3 DNA: TGTGCCACCAGCAGAGATCTAGGGAGCTCCTACGAGCAGTACTTC.

This chain uses TRBV4-1 with TRBJ1-1; D is uncertain. The germline V gene encodes CDR1 MGHRA and CDR2 YSYEKL. V dropped 4 bases and J dropped 4 bases, with 10 bases sitting between them. The CDR3 runs 13 residues. CDR3 sequence reads: CASSLETGTEAFF. Written as DNA, the CDR3 is TGCGCCAGCAGCCTCGAGACGGGCACTGAAGCTTTCTTT.

The rearrangement links TRBV9 to TRBJ2-3; 7 positions match TRBD2. Germline V CDR1 and CDR2: SGDLS, YYNGEE. This CDR3 comprises 18 residues. V lost 3 bases, J lost 2 bases, and 15 bases stayed unmatched. The CDR3 DNA reads TGTGCCAGCAGCGCGAATCTCCGGGACTATTACTACACAGATACGCAGTATTTT. Translation: CASSANLRDYYYTDTQYF.

The J gene is TRBJ2-2, the V gene TRBV7-7, with D possibly TRBD1 on 5 matching bases. Germline-derived CDR1 and CDR2 are SSHAT and FNYEAQ (reference sequence). The CDR3 extends over 14 amino acids. With 2 bases removed from V and 1 base from J, the gap between germline ends came to 5 bases. The CDR3 loop reads CASSLTGNTGELFF. The CDR3 DNA sequence: TGTGCCAGCAGCTTAACAGGGAACACCGGGGAGCTGTTTTTT. The full variable domain, in which reference TRBV7-7 and TRBJ2-2 provide the parts outside the CDR3, is GAGVSQSPRYKVTKRGQDVTLRCDPISSHATLYWYQQALGQGPEFLTYFNYEAQPDKSGLPSDRFSAERPEGSISTLTIQRTEQRDSAMYRCASSLTGNTGELFFGEGSRLTVL.

This rearrangement joins TRBV16 to TRBJ2-1, with a tentative D call TRBD2 (6 bases). V was trimmed by 2 bases and J by 6 bases, leaving 11 bases between them. CDR3 length equals 14 residues. Per the germline V gene, CDR1 is KGHSY and CDR2 is FQNENV. CDR3 region: CASSQAGTSNEQFF. The CDR3 DNA follows: TGTGCCAGCAGCCAAGCCGGGACTTCCAATGAGCAGTTCTTC.

The chain is built from TRBV5-6 and TRBJ2-7; weak D call: TRBD1 (5 bases). The CDR3 sequence is 15 residues long. Germline values: CDR1 SGHDT, CDR2 YYEEEE. V was pared by 1 base and J by 0 bases, with 11 bases between. The chain's CDR3 is CASSLSTAYSYEQYF. The CDR3 bases are TGTGCCAGCAGCTTGTCGACAGCCTACTCCTACGAGCAGTACTTC.

The CDR3 loop reads CASSLGTDGNTEAFF. In DNA form, the CDR3 reads TGTGCCAGCAGTTTGGGGACAGACGGGAACACTGAAGCTTTCTTT. The V gene is TRBV27, the J gene TRBJ1-1; 7 nucleotides match TRBD1. Germline CDR1 MNHEY, CDR2 SMNVEV (reference sequence). This CDR3 spans 15 amino acids. Trimming removed 3 bases from V and 1 base from J; junction bases left unmatched: 5.

The chain couples TRBV21-1 to TRBJ2-1; TRBD2 is the table's D call, not checked against the DNA. TRBV21-1 is listed as a pseudogene. This CDR3 has 12 amino acids. CDR3 loop: CASSLSYNEQFF. CDR3 DNA: TGTGCCAGCAGCCTGTCCTACAATGAGCAGTTCTTC.

V gene TRBV6-5 combines with J gene TRBJ2-2; D perhaps matches TRBD2 (6 bases). From germline, CDR1 is MNHEY and CDR2 SVGAGI. V was cut by 8 bases and J by 8 bases, with 15 bases left in between. The CDR3 loop spans 13 amino acids. Here the CDR3 DNA reads TGTGCCAGCGTTCCCGGGGGAATGGGGGAGCTGTTTTTT. Amino acid sequence: CASVPGGMGELFF.

The chain uses TRBV7-3 and TRBJ1-1; D is possibly TRBD1 (5 bases). Germline values: CDR1 SGHTA, CDR2 FQGTGA. The CDR3 is 16 amino acids. V lost 5 bases and J 0 bases, leaving 16 bases between the germline ends. The DNA for the CDR3 is TGTGCCAGCAGCCCGACCCCCGGGACGGTGAACACTGAAGCTTTCTTT. The encoded protein is CASSPTPGTVNTEAFF.

The chain recombines TRBV30 with TRBJ2-1; a possible D gene is TRBD2 (6 bases). The V gene's germline CDR1 is GTSNPN and CDR2 SVGIG (reference sequence). Trimming removed 3 bases at V and 10 bases at J, with 19 bases between. The CDR3 spans 14 residues. CDR3 sequence reads: CAWRPGVGVGEQFF. CDR3 coding DNA: TGTGCCTGGAGGCCGGGGGTTGGCGTTGGAGAGCAGTTCTTC.

The gene calls are TRBV19 and TRBJ1-2; 8 nucleotides match TRBD1. The CDR3 is 15 amino acids. CDR1 is LNHDA, CDR2 SQIVND, per germline (reference sequence). J gave up 4 bases and V 7 bases, and 11 bases lay outside the gene matches. The CDR3 protein is CASTTGALVFYGYTF. The CDR3 region has the DNA TGTGCCAGTACGACAGGGGCCCTCGTCTTCTATGGCTACACCTTC.

A remark on this clone: Different DNA sequences within this sample yield the same CDR3. Written as DNA, the CDR3 is TGTGCCAGCAGTTACGGCGAGAACACCGGGGAGCTGTTTTTT. Residues: CASSYGENTGELFF. The genes are TRBV6-5 and TRBJ2-2; the D is unclear. V was shortened by 2 bases and J by 1 base, with 5 bases between the two germline ends. The CDR3 runs 14 residues. Germline V lookup: CDR1 MNHEY, CDR2 SVGAGI.

The gene calls are TRBV4-1 and TRBJ1-6; D is perhaps TRBD1 (6 bases). V was pared by 2 bases and J by 13 bases, with 15 bases between. The CDR3 contains 14 residues. Looked up from germline, CDR1 is MGHRA and CDR2 is YSYEKL. The CDR3 here is CASSQSPGGAPLHF. CDR3 DNA: TGCGCCAGCAGCCAATCCCCCGGGGGGGCTCCCCTCCACTTT.

The chain has TRBV10-3 and TRBJ2-1, with D possibly called TRBD1 or TRBD2 (6 bases each). Trimming shortened V by 6 bases and J by 7 bases, and 16 bases separated the two germline ends. The length of the CDR3 is 14 residues. Germline V gives CDR1 ENHRY, CDR2 SYGVKD. CDR3 nucleotides: TGTGCCATCAGCGTGAGGGGGGCGGGAAATGAGCAGTTCTTC. Encoded protein: CAISVRGAGNEQFF.

The chain uses TRBV27 and TRBJ1-1, with a tentative D call TRBD1 (6 bases). The CDR3 totals 18 residues. Germline V gene sequence: CDR1 MNHEY, CDR2 SMNVEV (reference sequence). V lost 5 bases, J lost 1 base, and 23 bases lay in between. CDR3 coding DNA: TGTGCCAGCAGTCCAGGACTTTCACAGGGATCGAGGAACACTGAAGCTTTCTTT. This translates into CASSPGLSQGSRNTEAFF.

As concerns this clone: This specimen includes other DNA sequences encoding the same CDR3. The rearrangement joins TRBV9 to TRBJ2-7, with a possible D match to TRBD1 (5 bases). This CDR3 has 14 residues. The germline gives CDR1 SGDLS, CDR2 YYNGEE. Trimming removed 0 bases from V and 2 bases from J, with 9 bases in between. The CDR3, as DNA: TGTGCCAGCAGCGTAGGGGGCGGTACCTACGAGCAGTACTTC. Translation: CASSVGGGTYEQYF.